The 25 T cell receptor beta chains listed next were all sequenced from one sample in a study of metastatic and nonmetastatic thyroid tumors. All patients reached thyroid surgery having received no treatment beforehand. TCRdb re-called clones from the PCR reads using MiXCR. Here the sample spans tens of thousands of clones, about a sixth being singletons. The sequencing sample was made of blood. These receptors were obtained from a male donor with papillary thyroid cancer or a benign thyroid nodule (not recorded which). Some clones in this sample may be carry-over from other donors' samples.

In its sample, this clone was seen many times. V and J are TRBV7-8 and TRBJ2-5; 7 bases align to TRBD2. V dropped 7 bases and J dropped 1; count of bases not matched to a gene: 12. Germline V gene data show CDR1 as SGHVS and CDR2 as FQNEAQ. The CDR3 has 16 amino acids. CDR3 in DNA: TGTGCCAGCACCCTGGGGGTCGGGGGGACCCAAGAGACCCAGTACTTC. Protein: CASTLGVGGTQETQYF.

This clone was found many times. DNA for the CDR3: TGTGCCAGCAGTCGACGACTAGACCAAGAGACCCAGTACTTC. It yields the protein CASSRRLDQETQYF. J is TRBJ2-5 and V is TRBV12-3 or TRBV12-4; maybe TRBD2 (6 bases). The V end lost 5 bases, the J end lost 0 bases, and 10 bases lay between the germline ends. This CDR3 region has 14 residues.

This clone occurred many times. The chain links TRBV29-1 to TRBJ2-7; 13 positions match TRBD2. CDR3 size: 13 residues. V was clipped by 7 bases and J by 6 bases; unmatched bases: 6. Per germline, CDR1 SQVTM and CDR2 ANQGSEA. CDR3 protein: CSAGLAGPFEQYF. The CDR3, as DNA: TGCAGCGCGGGACTAGCGGGACCCTTCGAGCAGTACTTC.

This clone was recorded many times. The rearrangement uses TRBV10-2 and TRBJ2-4, with TRBD2 matching 9 bases. Germline V CDR1 and CDR2: WSHSY, SAAADI. Trimming cost V 7 bases and J 5 bases; bases outside gene matches: 9. This CDR3 spans 15 amino acids. CDR3: CASNQAGGVQNIQYF. In DNA, the CDR3 is TGCGCCAGCAACCAAGCGGGGGGAGTGCAAAACATTCAGTACTTC.

In this sample, this clone turned up many times. The sample holds other DNA sequences that translate to the same CDR3. The chain carries TRBV19 and TRBJ2-5; a weak D match, TRBD1 (6 bases). V lost 3 bases and J lost 2, with 7 bases in between. This CDR3 has 13 amino acids. Per the germline V gene, CDR1 is LNHDA and CDR2 is SQIVND (reference sequence). Here the CDR3 reads CASSIGQQETQYF. In DNA, the CDR3 is TGTGCCAGTAGTATTGGACAGCAAGAGACCCAGTACTTC.

This clone was detected a few times. The genes are TRBV12-3 or TRBV12-4 and TRBJ2-1, with TRBD2 identical over 10 bases. This CDR3 comprises 16 residues. The J segment lost 4 bases and the V segment lost 6 bases, leaving 9 bases of the junction unmatched. The CDR3 protein is CASSPSLAGSYNEQFF. The CDR3 DNA follows: TGTGCCAGCAGCCCCTCACTAGCGGGAAGTTACAATGAGCAGTTCTTC.

This clone was seen many times. V usage is TRBV27 and J usage is TRBJ1-2; perhaps TRBD1 as D (6 bases). V gave up 2 bases and J gave up 6 bases, with 10 bases separating them. This CDR3 region has 13 residues. Germline V gene data show CDR1 as MNHEY and CDR2 as SMNVEV (reference sequence). CDR3 DNA: TGTGCCAGCAGTTTACTTGCAGGGGATGGCTACACCTTC. Translating gives CASSLLAGDGYTF.

This clone has a count of ten or more. The chain links TRBV20-1 to TRBJ2-7, with D maybe TRBD1 (6 bases). Germline V CDR1 and CDR2: DFQATT, SNEGSKA (reference sequence). The CDR3 has 15 amino acids. V was pared by 0 bases and J by 2 bases, with 14 bases between. In nucleotides, the CDR3 is TGCAGTGCTAGAGATGGCCGGGACACTACCTACGAGCAGTACTTC. Translating gives CSARDGRDTTYEQYF.

This clone has ten or more counts. The genes are TRBV27 and TRBJ1-2; 9 bases line up with TRBD1. Unmatched junction bases numbered 6, after V lost 10 bases and J lost 3 bases. In germline, CDR1 is MNHEY, CDR2 SMNVEV (reference sequence). This CDR3 is built from 13 residues. The CDR3 DNA sequence: TGTGCCAACAGGACAGGGGTAGACTATGGCTACACCTTC. As protein: CANRTGVDYGYTF.

This clone was found many times. A junction boundary mismatches the germline segment, possibly from a read error. The V and J genes are TRBV12-3 or TRBV12-4 and TRBJ2-2, with 15 positions matching TRBD2. The CDR3 sequence is 16 residues long. The chain's CDR3 is CASRGLAGGGTGEPFF. In nucleotides, the CDR3 is TGTGCCAGCAGGGGACTAGCGGGGGGAGGAACCGGGGAGCCGTTTTTT.

The chain uses TRBV20-1 and TRBJ2-1, with TRBD2 matching 10 bases. This CDR3 has 17 amino acids. Germline CDR1 reads DFQATT; CDR2 reads SNEGSKA (reference sequence). The trim removed 3 bases at V and 4 bases at J, leaving 12 bases unmatched. In DNA, the CDR3 is TGCAGTGCTAGTAGGGTTAGCGGGAGGTCTTGTTACAATGAGCAGTTCTTC. Protein: CSASRVSGRSCYNEQFF.

This clone was observed many times. This chain connects TRBV5-1 to TRBJ2-3; 9 positions match TRBD1. The germline V gene encodes CDR1 SGHRS and CDR2 YFSETQ. The V gene end was trimmed by 5 bases and the J gene end by 4 bases; junction bases not matched to a gene: 5. CDR3 length: 14 residues. The CDR3 sequence: CASREGQGPDTQYF. The DNA of the CDR3 is TGCGCCAGCAGAGAGGGACAGGGCCCAGATACGCAGTATTTT.

This clone is categorized as medium-sized. The chain links TRBV6-1 to TRBJ1-2, with TRBD1 matching over 9 bases. CDR1 is MNHNS, CDR2 SASEGT, per germline. The junction had 6 bases not matched to a gene; V was cut back by 4 bases and J by 0 bases. CDR3 length: 16 amino acids. CDR3 loop: CASSGTGEPTNYGYTF. CDR3 sequence (DNA): TGTGCCAGCAGTGGGACAGGGGAGCCTACTAACTATGGCTACACCTTC.

This clone was seen ten or more times. The chain has TRBV28 and TRBJ1-5; D is perhaps TRBD1 (5 bases). The CDR3 spans 15 residues. Trimming removed 1 base from V and 2 bases from J, with 9 bases in between. Germline lookup yields CDR1 MDHEN and CDR2 SYDVKM. The CDR3 reads CASSLSGSGNQPQHF. In nucleotides, the CDR3 is TGTGCCAGCAGTTTATCAGGGAGTGGCAATCAGCCCCAGCATTTT.

There are a few counts of this clone. The CDR3 nucleotides are TGTGCCAGCAGCTTAGGGTCCATTCGTCTGAACAATGAGCAGTTCTTC. Encoded protein: CASSLGSIRLNNEQFF. The rearrangement joins TRBV5-4 to TRBJ2-1, with D hard to call. CDR1 is SGHNT and CDR2 is YYREEE in the germline V gene (reference sequence). The V gene lost 2 bases and the J gene lost 5 bases, with 17 bases spanning the gap. This CDR3 spans 16 amino acids.

This clone has just a few counts. The gene calls are TRBV7-6 and TRBJ2-1; D remains ambiguous. Germline V gene data show CDR1 as SGHVS and CDR2 as FNYEAQ. The CDR3 is made up of 21 amino acids. Trimming removed 1 base at V and 6 bases at J, with 31 bases between. CDR3 nucleotide sequence: TGTGCCAGCAGCTTAGTGTACAGTGGGGTCCTGAACGGCGTCTTAACCAATGAGCAGTTCTTC. It encodes CASSLVYSGVLNGVLTNEQFF.

Ten or more counts support this clone. The genes are TRBV12-3 or TRBV12-4 and TRBJ2-1; D not resolved. This CDR3 is built from 14 residues. V gave up 5 bases and J gave up 0 bases, with 8 bases separating them. The CDR3 protein is CASSDSLSYNEQFF. The CDR3 DNA is TGTGCCAGCAGTGACTCCCTCTCCTACAATGAGCAGTTCTTC.

In this sample, this clone turned up many times. The V gene is TRBV5-6, the J gene TRBJ2-1, with 9 bases lining up with TRBD2. CDR1 and CDR2 (germline): SGHDT, YYEEEE. The CDR3 has 18 amino acids. The trim removed 0 bases at V and 3 bases at J, leaving 10 bases unmatched. The chain's CDR3 is CASSLAGAGGSLYNEQFF. As DNA, the CDR3 is TGTGCCAGCAGCTTGGCGGGGGCGGGAGGGTCCCTCTACAATGAGCAGTTCTTC.

V usage is TRBV27 and J usage is TRBJ2-7; the D is unclear. Germline CDR1 reads MNHEY; CDR2 reads SMNVEV (reference sequence). The CDR3 is 12 residues long. V was trimmed by 7 bases and J by 2 bases, leaving 9 bases between them. The CDR3 loop is CASMAVAYEQYF. The CDR3 region has the DNA TGTGCCAGCATGGCAGTGGCCTACGAGCAGTACTTC.

This clone was recorded at least ten times. V gene TRBV6-4 combines with J gene TRBJ2-7; 11 bases line up with TRBD1. Trimming at V came to 0 bases and at J to 1 base, leaving 14 bases not matched to a gene. This CDR3 spans 20 amino acids. Germline V gene lookup returns CDR1 MRHNA and CDR2 SNTAGT. In DNA form, the CDR3 reads TGTGCCAGCAGTGACTCAAGGACAGGGGGCCCCCTTCATTGGTCCTACGAGCAGTACTTC. Amino acids: CASSDSRTGGPLHWSYEQYF.

This sequence joins TRBV5-6 and TRBJ1-1; TRBD1 is a possible D gene (5 bases). The CDR3 has 13 amino acids. Germline CDR1 is SGHDT and CDR2 is YYEEEE. V was pared by 3 bases and J by 2 bases, with 8 bases between. CDR3 coding DNA: TGTGCCAGCAGCTGGGGGGGTAACACTGAAGCTTTCTTT. It codes for CASSWGGNTEAFF.

This clone was found many times. The chain combines TRBV3-1 with TRBJ2-1; 9 bases are shared with TRBD2. Germline loops: CDR1 LGHDT, CDR2 YNNKEL (reference sequence). The V and J ends lost 3 bases and 9 bases, in that order; junction bases with no gene match: 6. This CDR3 has 14 amino acids. The CDR3 region has the DNA TGTGCCAGCAGCCAGACTAGCGGCCAGACTGAGCAGTTCTTC. It yields the protein CASSQTSGQTEQFF.

This clone came up many times. The identical CDR3 is also encoded by other nucleotide sequences in the sample. The gene calls are TRBV18 and TRBJ1-2; 7 nucleotides agree with TRBD1. This CDR3 spans 15 amino acids. Germline-derived CDR1 and CDR2 are KGHSH and LQKENI. After removal of 3 bases from V and 3 bases from J, the junction contained 7 bases not matched to a gene. The DNA for the CDR3 is TGTGCCAGCTCACCCTACGGACAGGAAGACTATGGCTACACCTTC. Its protein is CASSPYGQEDYGYTF. Filled out from reference TRBV18 and TRBJ1-2, the complete variable domain reads NAGVMQNPRHLVRRRGQEARLRCSPMKGHSHVYWYRQLPEEGLKFMVYLQKENIIDESGMPKERFSAEFPKEGPSILRIQQVVRGDSAAYFCASSPYGQEDYGYTFGSGTRLTVV.

This clone occurred many times. V usage is TRBV10-2 and J usage is TRBJ2-1; D is undetermined. V was shortened by 5 bases and J by 2 bases, with 7 bases between the two germline ends. Germline CDR1 reads WSHSY; CDR2 reads SAAADI. This CDR3 is 13 amino acids long. The CDR3 DNA is TGCGCCAGCAGTCCCGGAACCTACAATGAGCAGTTCTTC. Translating it yields CASSPGTYNEQFF.

The table lists this clone with a few counts. Its ends do not fully match the called genes, so a read error is possible. The chain carries TRBV20-1 and TRBJ2-7, with unresolved D. Germline values: CDR1 DFQATT, CDR2 SNEGSKA (reference sequence). This CDR3 is 16 amino acids long. The CDR3 spells CSALPVGWASRFEQYF. CDR3 DNA: TGCAGTGCCCTCCCGGTAGGATGGGCCTCGAGATTCGAGCAATACTTC.